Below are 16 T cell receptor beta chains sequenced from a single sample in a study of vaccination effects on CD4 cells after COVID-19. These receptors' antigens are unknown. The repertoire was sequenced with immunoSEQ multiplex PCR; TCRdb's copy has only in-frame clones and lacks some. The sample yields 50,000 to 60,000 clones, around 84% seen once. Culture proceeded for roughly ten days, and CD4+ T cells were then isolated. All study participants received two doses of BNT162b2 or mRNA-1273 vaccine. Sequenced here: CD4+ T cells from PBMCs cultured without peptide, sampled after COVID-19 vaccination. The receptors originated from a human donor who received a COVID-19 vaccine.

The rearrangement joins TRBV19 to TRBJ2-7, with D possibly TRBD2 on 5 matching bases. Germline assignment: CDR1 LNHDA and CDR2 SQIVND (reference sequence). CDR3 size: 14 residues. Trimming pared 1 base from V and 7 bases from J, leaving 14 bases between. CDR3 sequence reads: CASSIARGAREQYF. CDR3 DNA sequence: TGTGCCAGTAGTATAGCCCGGGGAGCCCGGGAGCAGTACTTC.

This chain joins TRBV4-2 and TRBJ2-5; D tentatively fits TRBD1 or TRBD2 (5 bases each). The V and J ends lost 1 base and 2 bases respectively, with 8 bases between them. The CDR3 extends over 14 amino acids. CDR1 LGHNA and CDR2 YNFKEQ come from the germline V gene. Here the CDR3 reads CASSQGGGQETQYF. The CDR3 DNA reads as TGTGCCAGCAGCCAAGGTGGGGGACAAGAGACCCAGTACTTC.

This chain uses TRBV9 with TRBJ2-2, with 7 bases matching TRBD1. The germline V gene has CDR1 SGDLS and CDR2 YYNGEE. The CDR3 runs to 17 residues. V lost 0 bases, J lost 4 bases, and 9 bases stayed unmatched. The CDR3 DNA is TGTGCCAGCAGCGTAGGGCTTGCAGGGGGTGGCACCGGGGAGCTGTTTTTT. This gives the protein CASSVGLAGGGTGELFF.

The CDR3 reads CASSLDRGNQPQHF. The CDR3 DNA follows: TGTGCCAGTAGTCTGGACAGGGGCAATCAGCCCCAGCATTTT. The gene calls are TRBV19 and TRBJ1-5, with 8 bases lining up with TRBD1. The length of the CDR3 is 14 residues. Per germline, CDR1 LNHDA and CDR2 SQIVND (reference sequence). V shed 5 bases and J 2 bases; nucleotides not matched to a gene: 2.

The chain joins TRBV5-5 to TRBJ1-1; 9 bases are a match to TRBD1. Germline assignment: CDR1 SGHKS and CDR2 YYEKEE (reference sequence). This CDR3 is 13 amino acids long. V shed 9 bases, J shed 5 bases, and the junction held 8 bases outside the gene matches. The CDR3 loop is CATNDRGGTEAFF. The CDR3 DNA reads TGTGCCACCAACGACAGGGGGGGAACTGAAGCTTTCTTT.

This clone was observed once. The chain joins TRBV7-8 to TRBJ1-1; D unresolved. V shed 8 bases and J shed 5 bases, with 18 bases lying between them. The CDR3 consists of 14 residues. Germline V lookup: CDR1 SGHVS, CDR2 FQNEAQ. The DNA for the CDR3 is TGTGCCAGCGGTCCTGTCTGGGTAAGTACTGAAGCTTTCTTT. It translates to CASGPVWVSTEAFF.

The DNA for the CDR3 is TGTGCCAGCAGCTCGATATCGGGACAGTACTATGGCTACACCTTC. Translation gives CASSSISGQYYGYTF. The V and J genes are TRBV11-2 and TRBJ1-2; 7 bases align to TRBD1. CDR1 and CDR2 (germline): SGHAT, FQNNGV. This CDR3 region has 15 residues. The V segment lost 4 bases and the J segment 3 bases; nucleotides outside the gene matches: 8. Full variable domain (rest looked up from reference TRBV11-2 and TRBJ1-2): EAGVAQSPRYKIIEKRQSVAFWCNPISGHATLYWYQQILGQGPKLLIQFQNNGVVDDSQLPKDRFSAERLKGVDSTLKIQPAKLEDSAVYLCASSSISGQYYGYTFGSGTRLTVV.

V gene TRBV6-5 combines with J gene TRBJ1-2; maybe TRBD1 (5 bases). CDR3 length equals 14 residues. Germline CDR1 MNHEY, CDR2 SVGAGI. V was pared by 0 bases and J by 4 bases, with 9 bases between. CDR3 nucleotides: TGTGCCAGCAGTTACTCATCCAGGGTCTATGGCTACACCTTC. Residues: CASSYSSRVYGYTF.

The CDR3 region is CASSLAPNSYNEQFF. CDR3 DNA: TGTGCCAGCAGCTTGGCGCCAAACTCCTACAATGAGCAGTTCTTC. The V call is TRBV5-5, the J call TRBJ2-1; D gene unclear. The CDR3 has 15 amino acids. V lost 0 bases, J lost 0 bases, and 7 bases lay in between. Germline CDR1 reads SGHKS; CDR2 reads YYEKEE (reference sequence). Full variable domain (remainder filled in from reference TRBV5-5 and TRBJ2-1): DAGVTQSPTHLIKTRGQQVTLRCSPISGHKSVSWYQQVLGQGPQFIFQYYEKEERGRGNFPDRFSARQFPNYSSELNVNALLLGDSALYLCASSLAPNSYNEQFFGPGTRLTVL.

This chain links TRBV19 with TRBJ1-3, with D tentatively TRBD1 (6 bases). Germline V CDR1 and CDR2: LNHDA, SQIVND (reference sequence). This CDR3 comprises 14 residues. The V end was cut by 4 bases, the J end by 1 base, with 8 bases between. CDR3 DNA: TGTGCCAGTAGTACAAGGGGGTCTGGAAACACCATATATTTT. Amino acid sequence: CASSTRGSGNTIYF.

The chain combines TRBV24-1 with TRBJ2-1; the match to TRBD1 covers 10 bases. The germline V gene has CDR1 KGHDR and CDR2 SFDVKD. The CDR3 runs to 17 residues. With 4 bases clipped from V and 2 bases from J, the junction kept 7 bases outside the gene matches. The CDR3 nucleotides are TGTGCCACCAGTGACCCCCCGGGACAGGGGCCCTACAATGAGCAGTTCTTC. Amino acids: CATSDPPGQGPYNEQFF.

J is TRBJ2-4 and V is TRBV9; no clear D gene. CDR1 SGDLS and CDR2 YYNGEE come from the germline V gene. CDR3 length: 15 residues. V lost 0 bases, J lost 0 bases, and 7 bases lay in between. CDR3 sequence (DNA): TGTGCCAGCAGCGTAGGCTCCTTAGCCAAAAACATTCAGTACTTC. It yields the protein CASSVGSLAKNIQYF. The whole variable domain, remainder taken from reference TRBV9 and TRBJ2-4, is DSGVTQTPKHLITATGQRVTLRCSPRSGDLSVYWYQQSLDQGLQFLIQYYNGEERAKGNILERFSAQQFPDLHSELNLSSLELGDSALYFCASSVGSLAKNIQYFGAGTRLSVL.

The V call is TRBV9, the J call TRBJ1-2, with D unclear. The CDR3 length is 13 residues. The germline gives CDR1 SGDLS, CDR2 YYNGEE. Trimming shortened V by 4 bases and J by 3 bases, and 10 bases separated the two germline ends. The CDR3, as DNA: TGTGCCAGCAGCCGGGCCAGCTACTATGGCTACACCTTC. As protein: CASSRASYYGYTF.

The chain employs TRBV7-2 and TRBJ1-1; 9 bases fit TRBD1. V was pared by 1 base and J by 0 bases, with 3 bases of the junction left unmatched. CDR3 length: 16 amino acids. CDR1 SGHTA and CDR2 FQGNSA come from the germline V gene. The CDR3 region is CASSLVTGGMNTEAFF. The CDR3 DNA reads TGTGCCAGCAGCTTAGTGACAGGGGGAATGAACACTGAAGCTTTCTTT.

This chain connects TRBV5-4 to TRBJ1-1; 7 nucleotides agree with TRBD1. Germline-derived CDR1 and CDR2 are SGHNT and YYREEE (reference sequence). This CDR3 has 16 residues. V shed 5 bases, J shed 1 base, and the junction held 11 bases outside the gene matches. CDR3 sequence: CASRHDRARSNTEAFF. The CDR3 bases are TGTGCCAGCAGACATGACAGGGCCCGCTCGAACACTGAAGCTTTCTTT.

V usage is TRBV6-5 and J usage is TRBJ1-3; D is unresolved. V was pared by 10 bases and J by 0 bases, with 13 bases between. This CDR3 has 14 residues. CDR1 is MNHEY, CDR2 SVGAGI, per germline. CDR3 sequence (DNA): TGTGCCATCCATCACAGCCACTCTGGAAACACCATATATTTT. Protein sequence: CAIHHSHSGNTIYF.